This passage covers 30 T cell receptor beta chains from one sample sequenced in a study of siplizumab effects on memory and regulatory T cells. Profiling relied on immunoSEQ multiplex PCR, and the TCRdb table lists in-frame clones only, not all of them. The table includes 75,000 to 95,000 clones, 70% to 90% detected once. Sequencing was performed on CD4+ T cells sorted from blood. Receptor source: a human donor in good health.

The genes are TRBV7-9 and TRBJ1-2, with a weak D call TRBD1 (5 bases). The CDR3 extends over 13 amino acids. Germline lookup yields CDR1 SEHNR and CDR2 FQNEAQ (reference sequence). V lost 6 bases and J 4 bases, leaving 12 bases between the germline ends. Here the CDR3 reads CASSSGQGYGYTF. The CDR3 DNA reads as TGTGCCAGCAGTTCTGGACAAGGCTATGGCTACACCTTC.

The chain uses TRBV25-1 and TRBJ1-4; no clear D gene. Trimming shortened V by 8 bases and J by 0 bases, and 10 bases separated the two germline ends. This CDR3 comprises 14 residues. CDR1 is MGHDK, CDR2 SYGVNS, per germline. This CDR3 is CASRSATTNEKLFF. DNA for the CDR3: TGTGCCAGCCGGAGTGCAACAACTAATGAAAAACTGTTTTTT.

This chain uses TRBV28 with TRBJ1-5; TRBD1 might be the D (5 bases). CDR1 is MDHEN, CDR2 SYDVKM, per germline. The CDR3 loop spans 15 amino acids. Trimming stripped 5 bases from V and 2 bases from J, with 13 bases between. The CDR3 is CASSLPGSGNQPQHF. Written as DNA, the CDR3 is TGTGCCAGCAGTCTCCCAGGGAGCGGCAATCAGCCCCAGCATTTT. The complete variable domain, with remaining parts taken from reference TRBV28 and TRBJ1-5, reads DVKVTQSSRYLVKRTGEKVFLECVQDMDHENMFWYRQDPGLGLRLIYFSYDVKMKEKGDIPEGYSVSREKKERFSLILESASTNQTSMYLCASSLPGSGNQPQHFGDGTRLSIL.

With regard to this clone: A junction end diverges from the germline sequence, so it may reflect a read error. CDR3 sequence: CASSLGLAKTGELFF. DNA of the CDR3: TGTGCCAGCAGCTTAGGGCTAGCGAAAACCGGGGAGCTGTTTTTT. The chain links TRBV7-2 to TRBJ2-2, with TRBD2 as a possible D gene (6 bases). Germline V gives CDR1 SGHTA, CDR2 FQGNSA. The CDR3 totals 15 residues.

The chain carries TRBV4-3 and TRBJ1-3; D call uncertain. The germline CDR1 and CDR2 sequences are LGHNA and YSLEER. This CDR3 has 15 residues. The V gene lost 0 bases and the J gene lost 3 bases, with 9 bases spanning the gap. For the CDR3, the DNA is TGCGCCAGCAGCCAAGAAGGATCAGTTGGAAACACCATATATTTT. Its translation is CASSQEGSVGNTIYF.

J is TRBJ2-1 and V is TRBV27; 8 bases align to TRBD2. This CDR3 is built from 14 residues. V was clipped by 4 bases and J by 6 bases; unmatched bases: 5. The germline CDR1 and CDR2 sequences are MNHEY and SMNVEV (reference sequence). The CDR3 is CASSSGTRSNEQFF. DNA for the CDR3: TGTGCCAGCAGTTCCGGGACTAGGAGCAATGAGCAGTTCTTC.

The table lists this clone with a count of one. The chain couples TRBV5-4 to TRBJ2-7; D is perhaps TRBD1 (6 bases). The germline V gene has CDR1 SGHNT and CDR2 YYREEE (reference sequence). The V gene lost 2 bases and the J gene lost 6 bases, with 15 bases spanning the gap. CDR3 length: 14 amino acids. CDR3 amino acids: CASSFQGRPAEQYF. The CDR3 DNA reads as TGTGCCAGCAGCTTCCAGGGGCGCCCCGCCGAGCAGTACTTC.

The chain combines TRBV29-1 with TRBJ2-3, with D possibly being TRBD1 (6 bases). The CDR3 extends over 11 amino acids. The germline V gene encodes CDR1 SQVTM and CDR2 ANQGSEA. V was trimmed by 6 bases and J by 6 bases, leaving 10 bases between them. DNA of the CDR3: TGCAGCGTCCAAAGGGGGGATACGCAGTATTTT. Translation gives CSVQRGDTQYF.

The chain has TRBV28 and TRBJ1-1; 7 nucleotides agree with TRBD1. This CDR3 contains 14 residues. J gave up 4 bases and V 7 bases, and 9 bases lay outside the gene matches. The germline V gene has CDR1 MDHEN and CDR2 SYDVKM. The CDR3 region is CASTVTGIATEAFF. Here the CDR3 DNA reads TGTGCCAGCACCGTGACAGGGATAGCCACTGAAGCTTTCTTT.

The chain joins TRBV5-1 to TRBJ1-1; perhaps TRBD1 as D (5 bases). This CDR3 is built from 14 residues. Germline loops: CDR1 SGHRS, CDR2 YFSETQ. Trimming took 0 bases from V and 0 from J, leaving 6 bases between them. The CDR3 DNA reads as TGCGCCAGCAGCTTGGAAGGGGTGAACACTGAAGCTTTCTTT. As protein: CASSLEGVNTEAFF.

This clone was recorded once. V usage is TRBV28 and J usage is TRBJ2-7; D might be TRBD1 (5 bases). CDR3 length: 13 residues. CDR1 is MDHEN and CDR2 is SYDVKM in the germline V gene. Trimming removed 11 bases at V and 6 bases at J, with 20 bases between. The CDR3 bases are TGTGCCGGACAAACCGGACGAGCCGGCGAGCAGTACTTC. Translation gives CAGQTGRAGEQYF.

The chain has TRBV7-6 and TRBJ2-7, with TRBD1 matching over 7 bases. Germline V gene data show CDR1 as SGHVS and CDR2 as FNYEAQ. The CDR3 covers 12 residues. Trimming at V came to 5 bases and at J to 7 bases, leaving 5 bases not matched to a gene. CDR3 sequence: CASSIHRGEQYF. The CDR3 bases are TGTGCCAGCAGCATTCACAGGGGTGAGCAGTACTTC.

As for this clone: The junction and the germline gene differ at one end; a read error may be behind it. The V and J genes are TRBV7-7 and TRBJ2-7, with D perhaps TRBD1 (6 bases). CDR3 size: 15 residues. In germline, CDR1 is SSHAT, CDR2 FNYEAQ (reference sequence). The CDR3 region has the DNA TGTGCTAGCAGCCCTCAGGACAGCATCTACTACGAGCAGTACTTC. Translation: CASSPQDSIYYEQYF.

The CDR3 region is CASSLLWGNTGELFF. CDR3 coding DNA: TGTGCCAGCAGCTTATTGTGGGGAAACACCGGGGAGCTGTTTTTT. The chain is built from TRBV7-3 and TRBJ2-2; no clear D. The CDR3 spans 15 residues. The V gene lost 2 bases and the J gene lost 2 bases, with 9 bases spanning the gap. CDR1 is SGHTA, CDR2 FQGTGA, per germline.

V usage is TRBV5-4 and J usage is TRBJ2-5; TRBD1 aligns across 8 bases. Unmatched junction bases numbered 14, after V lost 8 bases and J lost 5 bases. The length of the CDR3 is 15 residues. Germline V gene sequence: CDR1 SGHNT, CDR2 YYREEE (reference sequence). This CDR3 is CASHRRQGAWETQYF. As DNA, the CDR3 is TGTGCCAGTCATCGGAGGCAGGGGGCTTGGGAGACCCAGTACTTC.

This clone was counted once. The CDR3 DNA is TGTGCCAGCTCACCGCAGGGGGCAAACACCGGGGAGCTGTTTTTT. It encodes CASSPQGANTGELFF. The chain recombines TRBV18 with TRBJ2-2; TRBD1 matches at 8 bases. The CDR3 loop spans 15 amino acids. CDR1 is KGHSH, CDR2 LQKENI, per germline. V lost 3 bases to trimming and J lost 2 bases; unmatched junction nucleotides: 2.

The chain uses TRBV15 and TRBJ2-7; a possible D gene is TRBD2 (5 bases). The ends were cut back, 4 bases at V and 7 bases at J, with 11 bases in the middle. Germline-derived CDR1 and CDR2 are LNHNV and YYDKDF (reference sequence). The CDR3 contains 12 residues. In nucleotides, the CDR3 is TGTGCCACCAGCACCGAGCGGTTAGAGCAGTACTTC. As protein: CATSTERLEQYF.

The CDR3 coding sequence is TGTGCCAGCAGCTTAGGGGTCCAGGGGCCTTATGGCTACACCTTC. This translates into CASSLGVQGPYGYTF. The V and J genes are TRBV7-8 and TRBJ1-2, with TRBD1 as a possible D gene (6 bases). With 1 base removed from V and 5 bases from J, the gap between germline ends came to 14 bases. Per germline, CDR1 SGHVS and CDR2 FQNEAQ. CDR3 length equals 15 residues.

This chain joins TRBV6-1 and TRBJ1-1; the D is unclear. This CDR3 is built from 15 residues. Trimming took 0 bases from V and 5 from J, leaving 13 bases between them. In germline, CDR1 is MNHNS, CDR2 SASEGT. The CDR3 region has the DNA TGTGCCAGCAGTGAAGCGATGGGAATAGGGACTGAAGCTTTCTTT. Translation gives CASSEAMGIGTEAFF.

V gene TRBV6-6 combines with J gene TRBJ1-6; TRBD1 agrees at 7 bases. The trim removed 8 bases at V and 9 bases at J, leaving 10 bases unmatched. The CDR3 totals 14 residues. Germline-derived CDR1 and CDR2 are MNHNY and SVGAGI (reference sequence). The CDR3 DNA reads TGTGCCAGCTTACTGGACAGGCGAACTTCACCCCTCCACTTT. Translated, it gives CASLLDRRTSPLHF.

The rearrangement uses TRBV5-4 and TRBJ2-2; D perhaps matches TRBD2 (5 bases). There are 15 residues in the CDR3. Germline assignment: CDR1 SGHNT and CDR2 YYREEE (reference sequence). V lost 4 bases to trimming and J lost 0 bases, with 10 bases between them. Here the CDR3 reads CASSLSAPNTGELFF. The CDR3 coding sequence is TGTGCCAGCAGCCTTAGCGCTCCGAACACCGGGGAGCTGTTTTTT.

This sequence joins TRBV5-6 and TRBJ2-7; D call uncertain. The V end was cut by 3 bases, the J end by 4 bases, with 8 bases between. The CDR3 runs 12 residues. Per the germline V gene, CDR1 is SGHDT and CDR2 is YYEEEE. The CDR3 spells CASSYRGYEQYF. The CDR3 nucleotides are TGTGCCAGCAGCTACCGCGGATACGAGCAGTACTTC.

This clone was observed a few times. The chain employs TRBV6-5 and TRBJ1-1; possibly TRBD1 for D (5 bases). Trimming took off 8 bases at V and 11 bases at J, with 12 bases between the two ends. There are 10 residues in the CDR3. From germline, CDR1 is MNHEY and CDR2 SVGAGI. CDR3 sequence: CASGGKRAFF. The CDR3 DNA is TGTGCCAGCGGGGGTAAACGGGCTTTCTTT.

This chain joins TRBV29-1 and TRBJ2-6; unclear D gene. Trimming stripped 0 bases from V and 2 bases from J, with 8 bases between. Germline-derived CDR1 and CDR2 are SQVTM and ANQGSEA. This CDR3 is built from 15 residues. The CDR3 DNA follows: TGCAGCGTTGAAGAGGCGCGTGCTGGGGCCAACGTCCTGACTTTC. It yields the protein CSVEEARAGANVLTF.

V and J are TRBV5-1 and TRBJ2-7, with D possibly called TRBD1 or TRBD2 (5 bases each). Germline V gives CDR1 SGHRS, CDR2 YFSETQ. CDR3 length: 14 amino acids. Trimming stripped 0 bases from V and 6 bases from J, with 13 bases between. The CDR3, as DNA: TGCGCCAGCAGCTTGGTGCCGGGGACCGTCGAGCAGTACTTC. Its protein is CASSLVPGTVEQYF.

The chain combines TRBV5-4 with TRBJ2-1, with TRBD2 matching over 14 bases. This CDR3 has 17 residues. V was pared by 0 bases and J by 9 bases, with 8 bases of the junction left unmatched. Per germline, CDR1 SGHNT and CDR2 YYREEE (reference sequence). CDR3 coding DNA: TGTGCCAGCAGCTTGGGGGGACTAGCGGGAGATTCGGGTGAGCAGTTCTTC. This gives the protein CASSLGGLAGDSGEQFF. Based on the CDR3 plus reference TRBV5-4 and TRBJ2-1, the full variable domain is ETGVTQSPTHLIKTRGQQVTLRCSSQSGHNTVSWYQQALGQGPQFIFQYYREEENGRGNFPPRFSGLQFPNYSSELNVNALELDDSALYLCASSLGGLAGDSGEQFFGPGTRLTVL.

CDR3 coding DNA: TGTGCCAGCAGAGGGCCGAGATACAATGAGCAGTTCTTC. This translates into CASRGPRYNEQFF. V is TRBV6-5 and J is TRBJ2-1, with D uncertain. Trimming took 6 bases from V and 4 from J, leaving 10 bases between them. The CDR3 has 13 amino acids. Germline values: CDR1 MNHEY, CDR2 SVGAGI.

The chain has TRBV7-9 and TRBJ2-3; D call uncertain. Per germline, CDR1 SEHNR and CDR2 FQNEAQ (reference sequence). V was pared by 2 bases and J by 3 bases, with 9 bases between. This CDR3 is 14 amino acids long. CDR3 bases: TGTGCCAGCAGCTTAAGCTTAATGACAGATACGCAGTATTTT. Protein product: CASSLSLMTDTQYF.

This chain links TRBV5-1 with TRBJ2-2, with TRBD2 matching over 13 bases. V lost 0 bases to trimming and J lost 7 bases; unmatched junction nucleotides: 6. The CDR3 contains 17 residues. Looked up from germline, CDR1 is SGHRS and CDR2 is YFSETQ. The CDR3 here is CASSLEGLAGAGGELFF. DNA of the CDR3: TGCGCCAGCAGCTTGGAAGGACTAGCGGGAGCTGGCGGGGAGCTGTTTTTT.

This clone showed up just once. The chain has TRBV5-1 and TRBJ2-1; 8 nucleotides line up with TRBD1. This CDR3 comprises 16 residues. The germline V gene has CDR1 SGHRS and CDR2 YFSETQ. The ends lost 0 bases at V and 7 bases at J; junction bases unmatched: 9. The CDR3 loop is CASSLVWQGARNEQFF. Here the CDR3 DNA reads TGCGCCAGCAGCTTGGTGTGGCAGGGGGCGCGTAATGAGCAGTTCTTC.